The 7 T cell receptor beta chains presented below share a single source sample, sequenced in a study of T cells in localized non-small cell lung cancer. The assay was immunoSEQ multiplex PCR, and TCRdb's table has in-frame clones only and misses some. The sample carries 130,000 or so clones, 89% recorded once. The sample here was peripheral blood, taken before any cancer treatment. These receptor sequences come from an older female donor with stage I lung adenocarcinoma.

The chain uses TRBV5-4 and TRBJ2-7, with D maybe TRBD1 (5 bases). The CDR3 consists of 13 residues. The V end was cut by 4 bases, the J end by 1 base, with 9 bases between. The V gene's germline CDR1 is SGHNT and CDR2 YYREEE (reference sequence). The CDR3, as DNA: TGTGCCAGCAGCGTCACAGGTTCCTACGAGCAGTACTTC. This sequence encodes CASSVTGSYEQYF. Using reference TRBV5-4 and TRBJ2-7 for the parts outside the CDR3, the full variable domain is ETGVTQSPTHLIKTRGQQVTLRCSSQSGHNTVSWYQQALGQGPQFIFQYYREEENGRGNFPPRFSGLQFPNYSSELNVNALELDDSALYLCASSVTGSYEQYFGPGTRLTVT.

The chain employs TRBV2 and TRBJ2-5, with TRBD1 as a possible D gene (5 bases). CDR1 SNHLY and CDR2 FYNNEI come from the germline V gene. The CDR3 sequence is 15 residues long. Trimming shortened V by 1 base and J by 1 base, and 10 bases separated the two germline ends. The CDR3 sequence is CASSEVQGVQETQYF. The CDR3 bases are TGTGCCAGCAGTGAAGTCCAGGGCGTCCAAGAGACCCAGTACTTC. Drawing the rest from reference TRBV2 and TRBJ2-5, the complete variable domain is EPEVTQTPSHQVTQMGQEVILRCVPISNHLYFYWYRQILGQKVEFLVSFYNNEISEKSEIFDDQFSVERPDGSNFTLKIRSTKLEDSAMYFCASSEVQGVQETQYFGPGTRLLVL.

Concerning this clone: The junction departs from the called germline gene at one end, perhaps through a read error. The rearrangement joins TRBV6-1 to TRBJ2-1, with D hard to call. Germline CDR1 MNHNS, CDR2 SASEGT. The CDR3 is 12 amino acids. CDR3 amino acids: CASSEIPVIWVF. As DNA, the CDR3 is TGTGCCAGCAGTGAAATTCCGGTGATTTGGGTCTTC.

The V call is TRBV5-1, the J call TRBJ2-7, with D perhaps TRBD1 (5 bases). Germline V CDR1 and CDR2: SGHRS, YFSETQ. The V end was cut by 1 base, the J end by 5 bases, with 19 bases between. CDR3 length: 16 residues. This CDR3 reads CASSLFLTVRPHEQYF. The CDR3 DNA reads as TGCGCCAGCAGCTTGTTCTTGACAGTGAGACCCCACGAGCAGTACTTC.

This clone was observed at least ten times. The V call is TRBV30, the J call TRBJ2-2, with TRBD2 identical over 9 bases. The CDR3 is made up of 15 amino acids. Germline V gives CDR1 GTSNPN, CDR2 SVGIG (reference sequence). V was clipped by 2 bases and J by 1 base; unmatched bases: 2. CDR3 region: CAWSRLAVNTGELFF. The DNA of the CDR3 is TGTGCCTGGAGTCGACTAGCGGTGAACACCGGGGAGCTGTTTTTT.

The chain carries TRBV5-6 and TRBJ2-2; 11 bases align to TRBD2. In germline, CDR1 is SGHDT, CDR2 YYEEEE. The V gene end was trimmed by 4 bases and the J gene end by 3 bases; junction bases not matched to a gene: 5. The CDR3 has 16 amino acids. CDR3 amino acids: CASSLQLAGDTGELFF. In DNA form, the CDR3 reads TGTGCCAGCAGCCTACAACTAGCGGGAGACACCGGGGAGCTGTTTTTT. The full variable domain, in which reference TRBV5-6 and TRBJ2-2 provide the parts outside the CDR3, is DAGVTQSPTHLIKTRGQQVTLRCSPKSGHDTVSWYQQALGQGPQFIFQYYEEEERQRGNFPDRFSGHQFPNYSSELNVNALLLGDSALYLCASSLQLAGDTGELFFGEGSRLTVL.

The chain has TRBV29-1 and TRBJ1-4; no clear D gene. This CDR3 has 11 residues. CDR1 is SQVTM, CDR2 ANQGSEA, per germline. V lost 3 bases and J lost 8, with 7 bases in between. The CDR3 nucleotides are TGCAGCGTTGAGGAGTACGAAAAACTGTTTTTT. This gives the protein CSVEEYEKLFF.